This entry concerns a single T cell receptor (beta chain). Antigen unknown. Data came from immunoSEQ multiplex PCR; TCRdb stores just in-frame clones and leaves some out. The sample lists 200,000 to 250,000 clones; roughly 94% were seen once. Germline lookup yields CDR1 SGHNT and CDR2 YYREEE (reference sequence). V trimming: 4 bases; J trimming: 5 bases; junction bases outside the gene matches: 8. The CDR3 extends over 15 amino acids. The data are from a study of T cell responses to AZD1222 COVID-19 vaccine. Findings and limits, study-wide: It should be noted that donors were predominantly white British and more often female, and clonal diversity was possibly underestimated.

The input for sequencing was peripheral blood, taken 28 days after the second dose of the MenACWY control vaccine. This TCR was sampled from an adult who received the MenACWY meningococcal vaccine as a control. The gene calls are TRBV5-4 and TRBJ2-2; TRBD1 aligns across 7 bases. The DNA for the CDR3 is TGTGCCAGCAGCCTCGACAGGGACATAACCGGGGAGCTGTTTTTT. This translates into CASSLDRDITGELFF.